A selection of T cell receptor beta chains follows, all from one sample in a study of lymphopenia after photon versus proton radiotherapy. Measured with immunoSEQ multiplex PCR; TCRdb has only the in-frame clones, and not every one. The sample records almost 30,000 clones, 87% being singletons. The specimen was peripheral blood, collected from a patient treated with proton-based radiotherapy. These receptors came from a woman in her sixties or seventies with cholangiocarcinoma. Some clones in this sample may be carry-over from other donors' samples. CDR3s include the opening cysteine and the closing phenylalanine or tryptophan. D genes are given only for firm matches. Size values are once, few and many counts, or a class for expanded clones, and some rows have none.

clone size: .; J gene: TRBJ2-5; V gene: TRBV2; D gene: .; CDR3 DNA: TGTGCCAGCAGTGGGCAATCAAGGGGGGAGACCCAGTACTTC; CDR3 protein: CASSGQSRGETQYF
clone size: .; J gene: TRBJ1-2; V gene: TRBV18; D gene: .; CDR3 DNA: TGTGCCAGCTCCCCAGATCGGGGTGAGGGCTACACCTTC; CDR3 protein: CASSPDRGEGYTF
clone size: .; J gene: TRBJ1-1; V gene: TRBV2; D gene: .; CDR3 DNA: TGTGCCAGCAGTCGTGAACAGGTGGTGAACACTGAAGCTTTCTTT; CDR3 protein: CASSREQVVNTEAFF
clone size: few; J gene: TRBJ1-5; V gene: TRBV2; D gene: TRBD1; CDR3 DNA: TGTGCCAGCAGTTACGCAGGGGGCCCTATCCAGCCCCAGCATTTT; CDR3 protein: CASSYAGGPIQPQHF
clone size: .; J gene: TRBJ1-1; V gene: TRBV4-3; D gene: .; CDR3 DNA: TGCGCCAGCAGCCAGACGCAGGTTGGGGGCACTGAAGCTTTCTTT; CDR3 protein: CASSQTQVGGTEAFF
clone size: .; J gene: TRBJ2-5; V gene: TRBV6-1; D gene: .; CDR3 DNA: TGTGCCAGCAGTGAAACGAGTGGGCTTGTGGAGACCCAGTACTTC; CDR3 protein: CASSETSGLVETQYF
clone size: .; J gene: TRBJ2-7; V gene: TRBV11-2; D gene: .; CDR3 DNA: TGTGCCAGCAGCTTAGAAGGACGTATACGGACATTC; CDR3 protein: CASSLEGRIRTF
clone size: .; J gene: TRBJ2-7; V gene: TRBV7-3; D gene: .; CDR3 DNA: TGTGCCAGCAGCTCCGGACCGGGCGTCTCCTACGAGCAGTACTTC; CDR3 protein: CASSSGPGVSYEQYF
clone size: .; J gene: TRBJ1-1; V gene: TRBV4-3; D gene: .; CDR3 DNA: TGCGCCAGCAGCATAAGCTATCCCGGGCGCCGAGAAGCTTTCTTT; CDR3 protein: CASSISYPGRREAFF
clone size: .; J gene: TRBJ1-4; V gene: TRBV18; D gene: .; CDR3 DNA: TGTGCCAGCTCACCACAGGCCCCCGGGGGACTGTTTTTT; CDR3 protein: CASSPQAPGGLFF
clone size: .; J gene: TRBJ2-1; V gene: TRBV20-1; D gene: .; CDR3 DNA: TGCAGTGCTAGCTCCGCTGAGCAGTTCTTC; CDR3 protein: CSASSAEQFF
clone size: .; J gene: TRBJ2-5; V gene: TRBV28; D gene: TRBD1; CDR3 DNA: TGTGCCAGCAGACTAGCCGGGACAGGGTTGGAGACCCAGTACTTC; CDR3 protein: CASRLAGTGLETQYF
clone size: .; J gene: TRBJ2-4; V gene: TRBV5-5; D gene: .; CDR3 DNA: TGTACCAGCAGCTTTGAAAACCGGGAGGCCAAAAACATTCAGTACTTC; CDR3 protein: CTSSFENREAKNIQYF
clone size: .; J gene: TRBJ1-3; V gene: TRBV7-2; D gene: .; CDR3 DNA: TGTGCCAGCAGGCCCGTCGGGGGTGGAAACACCATATATTTT; CDR3 protein: CASRPVGGGNTIYF
clone size: medium-sized; J gene: TRBJ1-6; V gene: TRBV9; D gene: .; CDR3 DNA: TGTGCCAGCAGCGTAGAGCCTCGAAGCTCCTATAATTCACCCCTCCACTTT; CDR3 protein: CASSVEPRSSYNSPLHF
clone size: .; J gene: TRBJ2-5; V gene: TRBV6-1; D gene: .; CDR3 DNA: TGTGCCAGCAGTGAAGCATGGGGCGCGGGGACCCAGTACTTC; CDR3 protein: CASSEAWGAGTQYF
clone size: .; J gene: TRBJ2-1; V gene: TRBV18; D gene: TRBD2; CDR3 DNA: TGTGCCAGCTCCCCCCCGGGACTAGCGGGTTATGAGCAGTTCTTC; CDR3 protein: CASSPPGLAGYEQFF
clone size: .; J gene: TRBJ2-3; V gene: TRBV5-6; D gene: .; CDR3 DNA: TGTGCCAGCACCTCCTGGGCCACAGATACGCAGTATTTT; CDR3 protein: CASTSWATDTQYF
clone size: .; J gene: TRBJ2-7; V gene: TRBV29-1; D gene: TRBD2; CDR3 DNA: TGCAGCGTTGTATTAGGACTAGCCGTCTACGAGCAGTACTTC; CDR3 protein: CSVVLGLAVYEQYF
clone size: .; J gene: TRBJ2-3; V gene: TRBV11-2; D gene: .; CDR3 DNA: TGTGCCAGCAGAAAGGTCTCGGCGCGGACGCAGTATTTT; CDR3 protein: CASRKVSARTQYF
clone size: .; J gene: TRBJ2-7; V gene: TRBV20-1; D gene: .; CDR3 DNA: TGCAGCGCCCCCTCCTCTCGGGAGCAGTACTTC; CDR3 protein: CSAPSSREQYF
clone size: .; J gene: TRBJ1-3; V gene: TRBV4-1; D gene: .; CDR3 DNA: TGCGCCAGCAGCCCTAGGGGAGTGGGAAACACCATATATTTT; CDR3 protein: CASSPRGVGNTIYF
clone size: .; J gene: TRBJ2-5; V gene: TRBV5-1; D gene: .; CDR3 DNA: TGCGCCAGCAGAACTGGGACACCACAAGAGACCCAGTACTTC; CDR3 protein: CASRTGTPQETQYF
clone size: .; J gene: TRBJ2-1; V gene: TRBV7-2; D gene: TRBD2; CDR3 DNA: TGTGCCGGGAGGGACCCGGGGGTTAATGAGCAGTTCTTC; CDR3 protein: CAGRDPGVNEQFF
clone size: once; J gene: TRBJ2-7; V gene: TRBV10-2; D gene: .; CDR3 DNA: TGCGCCAGCAGTCGGACCCCAGGCCCCTACGAGCAGTACTTC; CDR3 protein: CASSRTPGPYEQYF
clone size: .; J gene: TRBJ2-4; V gene: TRBV28; D gene: .; CDR3 DNA: TGTGCCAGCCGCCGAACCAAAAACATTCAGTACTTC; CDR3 protein: CASRRTKNIQYF
clone size: .; J gene: TRBJ1-5; V gene: TRBV30; D gene: .; CDR3 DNA: TGTGCCTGGGGGACCGGGACCTCTGGGAATCAGCCCCAGCATTTT; CDR3 protein: CAWGTGTSGNQPQHF
clone size: .; J gene: TRBJ2-2; V gene: TRBV27; D gene: TRBD2; CDR3 DNA: TGTGCCAGCACGGCTAGCGGGATTTACACCGGGGAGCTGTTTTTT; CDR3 protein: CASTASGIYTGELFF
clone size: .; J gene: TRBJ1-1; V gene: TRBV6-1; D gene: .; CDR3 DNA: TGTGCCACCCTAATCGTCGAGAACACTGAAGCTTTCTTT; CDR3 protein: CATLIVENTEAFF
clone size: .; J gene: TRBJ2-3; V gene: TRBV11-2; D gene: TRBD2; CDR3 DNA: TGTGCCAGCACCATCTCGGGACTAGCTATTAATACGCAGTATTTT; CDR3 protein: CASTISGLAINTQYF
clone size: .; J gene: TRBJ2-3; V gene: TRBV9; D gene: .; CDR3 DNA: TGTGCCAGCAGCGTACGGGGGGCCGGCACAGATACGCAGTATTTT; CDR3 protein: CASSVRGAGTDTQYF
clone size: once; J gene: TRBJ1-6; V gene: TRBV6-5; D gene: .; CDR3 DNA: TGTGCCAGCAGTTACGACCGGCGGATCGGTTCACCCCTCCACTTT; CDR3 protein: CASSYDRRIGSPLHF
clone size: hyperexpanded; J gene: TRBJ1-1; V gene: TRBV27; D gene: .; CDR3 DNA: TGTGCCAGCAGTTTATTTGGGACCCCCAGCGCTGAAGCTTTCTTT; CDR3 protein: CASSLFGTPSAEAFF